This is a list of T cell receptor beta chains from one sample in a study of cytomegalovirus exposure and HLA in healthy donors. Assay: immunoSEQ multiplex PCR; the TCRdb copy retains only in-frame clones and omits some. In all, the sample yields roughly 190,000 clones. The sample comprised PBMCs. The receptor set was obtained from a man aged 30 to 39 in good health and CMV-seronegative. The CDR3 runs from the conserved cysteine through the conserved F or W. The order of the fields is CDR3 protein, V gene.

CASSSGTDNTEAFF	TRBV6-6
CAALAGGLYEQYF	TRBV28
CAWTPRRDGYTF	TRBV30
CASSFGDTEAFF	TRBV28
CSVEGHPGLSSYEQYF	TRBV29-1
CASSLDLTSGAFEQYF	TRBV11-2
CASSPPTGQGGYTF	TRBV5-6
CASSATWEPSYEQYF	TRBV5-4
CASSLNALSSYEQYF	TRBV7-9
CASSDSSNQPQHF	TRBV19
CASSEGAAMYQETQYF	TRBV19
CASSLGQNTDTQYF	TRBV7-9
CASSWRGGDGTSYNEQFF	TRBV5-5
CASSSRSDSYEQYF	TRBV13
CASSTGQLDSNQPQHF	TRBV9
CASRDRGSEKEKLFF	TRBV7-2
CASSLGGQGYNEQFF	TRBV5-6
CASSITDPGSERYF	TRBV19
CASSQLGLADTIAKNIQYF	TRBV28
CASSPPLAGPYNEQFF	TRBV7-9
CASNRDRIYEQYF	TRBV5-6